This TCR beta chain was sequenced for a study of beta chain features in type 1 diabetes. Study results and caveats: Shorter TCRB CDR3s, moderately but significantly so, marked every one of the four CD4+ subsets in Type 1 diabetes patients.

The germline gives CDR1 LNHDA, CDR2 SQIVND (reference sequence). The CDR3 is 13 amino acids. V lost 5 bases and J lost 5, with 13 bases in between. The entirety of the isolated RNA underwent reverse transcription, so expressed TCRB transcripts were sequenced. The data were produced by immunoSEQ multiplex PCR, yet TCRdb's version contains in-frame clones alone and is incomplete. Among around 46,000 clones listed, roughly 48% were seen once. Worth noting for this clone: Its antigen is not identified.

The source is a man aged 25-45 years with type 1 diabetes. The V gene is TRBV19, the J gene TRBJ2-7; D might be TRBD2 (5 bases). Sequencing was carried out using stem cell memory CD4+ T cells from blood. CDR3 coding DNA: TGTGCCAGTAGTCCCGGGGAGAACCACGAGCAGTACTTC. This gives the protein CASSPGENHEQYF.